The present T cell receptor (beta chain) was sequenced within a study of cytomegalovirus exposure and HLA in healthy donors. The PCR ran on 60 Vbeta and 13 Jbeta primers. TCRdb's table, derived via immunoSEQ multiplex PCR, lists solely in-frame clones and lacks some. This sample carries about 110,000 clones, about four fifths of them seen once, and the ten largest clones take 4% to 5.5%. Of note for this clone: The antigen is not known.

Points from the study as a whole: It emerged from a later analysis that several of the most significant clusters appeared to be linked to common viral pathogens.

The TCR sequence derives from a man younger than 40 in good health and CMV-seropositive. The specimen was PBMCs.

CDR3 bases: TGTGCCAGCAGCCCCCGTTCCCTCGGCTATGGCTACACCTTC. Protein sequence: CASSPRSLGYGYTF. This chain connects TRBV6-5 to TRBJ1-2, with D uncertain. Trimming pared 6 bases from V and 4 bases from J, leaving 15 bases between. Germline CDR1 MNHEY, CDR2 SVGAGI. The CDR3 length is 14 residues.